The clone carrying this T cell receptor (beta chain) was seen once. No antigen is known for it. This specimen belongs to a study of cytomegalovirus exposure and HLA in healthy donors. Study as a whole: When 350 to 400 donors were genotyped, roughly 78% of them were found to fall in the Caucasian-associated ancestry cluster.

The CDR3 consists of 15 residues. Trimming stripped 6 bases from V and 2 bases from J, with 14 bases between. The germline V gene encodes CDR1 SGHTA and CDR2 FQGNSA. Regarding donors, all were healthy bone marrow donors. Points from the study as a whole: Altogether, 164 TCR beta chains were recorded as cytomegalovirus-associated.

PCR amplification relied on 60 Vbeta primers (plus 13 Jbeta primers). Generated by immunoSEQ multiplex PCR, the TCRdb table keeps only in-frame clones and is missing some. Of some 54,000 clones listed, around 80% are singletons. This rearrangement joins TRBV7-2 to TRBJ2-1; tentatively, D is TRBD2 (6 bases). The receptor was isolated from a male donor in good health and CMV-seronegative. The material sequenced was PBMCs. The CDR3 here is CASRPHRGTYNEQFF. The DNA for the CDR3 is TGTGCCAGCAGACCCCACCGGGGGACCTACAATGAGCAGTTCTTC.